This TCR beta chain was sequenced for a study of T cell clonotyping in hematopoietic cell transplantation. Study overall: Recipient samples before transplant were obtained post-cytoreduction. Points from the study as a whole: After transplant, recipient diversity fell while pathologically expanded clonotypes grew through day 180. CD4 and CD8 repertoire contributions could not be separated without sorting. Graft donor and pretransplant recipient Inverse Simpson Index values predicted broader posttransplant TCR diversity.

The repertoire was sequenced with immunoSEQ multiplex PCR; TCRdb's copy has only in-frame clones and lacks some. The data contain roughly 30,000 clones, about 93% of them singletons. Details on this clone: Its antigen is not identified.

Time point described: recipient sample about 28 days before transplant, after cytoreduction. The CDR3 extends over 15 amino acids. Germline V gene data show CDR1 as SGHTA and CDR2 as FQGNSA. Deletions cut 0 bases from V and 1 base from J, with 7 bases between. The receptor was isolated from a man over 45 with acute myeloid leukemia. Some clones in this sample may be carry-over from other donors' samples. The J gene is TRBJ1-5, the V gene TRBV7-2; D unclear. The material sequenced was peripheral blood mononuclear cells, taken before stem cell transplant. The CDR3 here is CASSLAAGSNQPQHF. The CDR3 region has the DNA TGTGCCAGCAGCTTAGCGGCGGGGAGCAATCAGCCCCAGCATTTT.